These T cell receptor beta chains were read from a single sample in a study of shared T cell receptors in the human thymus. Sequenced by immunoSEQ multiplex PCR; TCRdb stores in-frame clones only, minus some. The sample lists around 730,000 clones; 80% to 90% were seen once. This sample also belongs to another study, concerning human thymus T cells.

Sequencing input: thymocytes. The receptors come from a girl under three years old with a congenital heart defect. The CDR3 runs from the conserved cysteine through the conserved F or W. Fields, in order: D gene, clone size, J gene, V gene, CDR3 protein, CDR3 DNA. D genes are given only for firm matches. The size field is filled for only some rows; it gives once, few, many or a size class.

. . TRBJ2-7 TRBV5-6 CASSPRPGLPSYEQYF TGTGCCAGCAGCCCTCGGCCGGGTCTTCCGTCCTACGAGCAGTACTTC
TRBD2 . TRBJ2-3 TRBV25-1 CASTSGLVPDTQYF TGTGCCAGCACTTCGGGACTAGTCCCAGATACGCAGTATTTT
TRBD1 . TRBJ2-7 TRBV29-1 CSVWAGDRVDEQYF TGCAGCGTTTGGGCCGGGGACAGGGTTGACGAGCAGTACTTC
. . TRBJ2-7 TRBV11-2 CASSVGVPGIAVYEQYF TGTGCCAGCAGCGTAGGAGTCCCCGGTATTGCGGTCTACGAGCAGTACTTC
. . TRBJ1-5 TRBV7-6 CASSLGIGPNSHQPQHF TGTGCCAGCAGCTTAGGCATTGGGCCCAACAGCCATCAGCCCCAGCATTTT
. . TRBJ1-2 TRBV5-6 CASSLAGFYGYTF TGTGCCAGCAGCTTGGCCGGGTTCTATGGCTACACCTTC
. . TRBJ1-1 TRBV9 CASSVAGREAFF TGTGCCAGCAGCGTAGCAGGCCGGGAAGCTTTCTTT
TRBD2 . TRBJ2-1 TRBV25-1 CASSELRLAGTYNEQFF TGTGCCAGCAGTGAACTCCGACTAGCGGGGACCTACAATGAGCAGTTCTTC
. . TRBJ2-2 TRBV10-1 CASSERRSWRELFF TGCGCCAGCAGTGAGAGGAGGTCATGGCGGGAGCTGTTTTTT
TRBD2 . TRBJ2-3 TRBV19 CATKRVPPSGSADTQYF TGTGCCACGAAACGAGTCCCTCCTAGCGGGTCGGCAGATACGCAGTATTTT
TRBD1 . TRBJ1-2 TRBV6-5 CASSLTGGPSYGYTF TGTGCCAGCAGTCTAACAGGGGGCCCTTCCTATGGCTACACCTTC
TRBD1 . TRBJ2-7 TRBV19 CASSLRKGQGARYEQYF TGTGCCAGTAGCCTACGAAAGGGCCAGGGGGCGCGTTACGAGCAGTACTTC
TRBD1 . TRBJ1-1 TRBV5-4 CASSPPLTGPNTEAFF TGTGCCAGCAGCCCCCCTTTGACAGGGCCCAACACTGAAGCTTTCTTT
TRBD1 few TRBJ2-7 TRBV6-5 CASSYKDRSSYEQYF TGTGCCAGCAGTTACAAGGACAGGAGCTCCTACGAGCAGTACTTC
TRBD1 . TRBJ2-7 TRBV13 CASSLGDRRTYEQYF TGTGCCAGCAGCTTAGGGGACAGGCGAACCTACGAGCAGTACTTC
. . TRBJ1-4 TRBV5-6 CASRYDRYSNEKLFF TGTGCCAGCAGGTACGACAGATATTCAAATGAAAAACTGTTTTTT
. . TRBJ1-2 TRBV15 CATSRFGGNYGYTF TGTGCCACCAGCAGATTCGGGGGGAACTATGGCTACACCTTC
. few TRBJ2-7 TRBV4-3 CASSHGYSQGTSIPSYEQYF TGCGCCAGCAGCCACGGATATAGTCAGGGAACGAGCATCCCTTCCTACGAGCAGTACTTC
. . TRBJ1-1 TRBV9 CASSVLMNTEAFF TGTGCCAGCAGCGTTCTAATGAACACTGAAGCTTTCTTT
. . TRBJ2-5 TRBV13 CASSPPVQYF TGTGCCAGCAGCCCCCCGGTCCAGTACTTC
. . TRBJ1-6 TRBV28 CASRSDGDYNSPLHF TGTGCCAGCAGAAGCGACGGAGACTATAATTCCCCCCTCCACTTT
TRBD1 . TRBJ2-7 TRBV7-2 CASSVIPGQGVEQYF TGTGCCAGCAGCGTTATTCCCGGCCAGGGGGTCGAGCAGTACTTC
TRBD1 . TRBJ1-1 TRBV11-2 CASSRDRGSEAFF TGTGCCAGCAGCCGGGACAGGGGATCTGAAGCTTTCTTT
TRBD2 . TRBJ2-1 TRBV5-1 CASSLVGGGRNEQFF TGCGCCAGCAGCTTGGTTGGCGGGGGGCGAAATGAGCAGTTCTTC
TRBD1 once TRBJ1-1 TRBV4-1 CASSQDSLGQGRTEAFF TGCGCCAGCAGCCAAGATTCTCTAGGACAGGGGCGGACTGAAGCTTTCTTT
TRBD1 . TRBJ1-3 TRBV14 CASSRLIGTDSGNTIYF TGTGCCAGCAGCCGACTTATCGGGACAGACTCTGGAAACACCATATATTTT
. few TRBJ1-1 TRBV7-2 CASSPNPGVTEAFF TGTGCCAGCAGCCCAAATCCAGGGGTCACTGAAGCTTTCTTT
. . TRBJ1-2 TRBV6-6 CASSYRDKINYGYTF TGTGCCAGCAGTTACCGGGACAAGATTAACTATGGCTACACCTTC
. few TRBJ2-1 TRBV29-1 CSVEDERRQFF TGCAGCGTTGAAGATGAACGGAGGCAGTTCTTC
TRBD2 . TRBJ2-1 TRBV7-6 CASSTRLALSYNEQFF TGTGCCAGCAGCACCCGACTAGCGCTTTCCTACAATGAGCAGTTCTTC
. . TRBJ1-1 TRBV5-6 CASSADSHTEAFF TGTGCCAGCAGCGCTGACAGTCACACTGAAGCTTTCTTT
. . TRBJ1-2 TRBV7-9 CASSLEYSYGYTF TGTGCCAGCAGCTTAGAATATTCCTATGGCTACACCTTC
. . TRBJ2-7 TRBV14 CASSQDGGKDYEQYF TGTGCCAGCAGCCAAGATGGGGGGAAAGATTACGAGCAGTACTTC
. . TRBJ2-7 TRBV11-2 CASSLENRVGEQYF TGTGCCAGCAGCTTAGAGAACAGGGTAGGCGAGCAGTACTTC
TRBD1 . TRBJ2-3 TRBV5-4 CASSLTGGHTDTQYF TGTGCCAGCAGCTTGACAGGGGGCCACACAGATACGCAGTATTTT
. . TRBJ1-1 TRBV28 CASSKPGRSTEAFF TGTGCCAGCAGCAAACCAGGGCGTTCGACTGAAGCTTTCTTT
TRBD1 . TRBJ1-2 TRBV15 CATSRDPYDRGYGGYGYTF TGTGCCACCAGCAGAGATCCCTACGACAGGGGCTATGGAGGCTATGGCTACACCTTC
. few TRBJ1-3 TRBV7-2 CASSPKDSGNTIYF TGTGCCAGCAGCCCTAAAGACTCTGGAAACACCATATATTTT
. . TRBJ1-1 TRBV5-1 CASSSAAGFVNTEAFF TGCGCCAGCAGCTCGGCGGCAGGGTTTGTTAACACTGAAGCTTTCTTT